A single T cell receptor (beta chain) is shown here with its context. This clonotype has just a few counts. What this receptor recognizes is not known. This may come from a read error, since a much larger clone is one base off. The CDR3 measures 15 amino acids from cysteine to phenylalanine. Only the CDR3 part of the read is kept: 45 bases, read in frame from the first base. Trimming at the junction amounts to 2 bases on V and 5 bases on J, and the germline ends lie 15 bases apart. CDR1 and CDR2, looked up from the germline V gene (reference sequence), are MNHNY and SVGAGI. TCRalpha and TCRbeta libraries were amplified in separate semi-nested PCR reactions using Advantage 2 and reverse primers located in the TRAC or TRBC constant regions. The amount of total RNA going into first-strand cDNA synthesis ranged between 3.5 and 500 ng. TCR cDNA libraries were generated by 5'-RACE using the SMARTer PCR cDNA Synthesis kit, with a poly-dT primer employed for first-strand synthesis. The semi-nested reverse primers in the constant regions carried 5-nucleotide sample-specific barcodes, and the PCR products were cleaned up with the Zymo DNA Clean and Concentrator-5 kit. As many as ten barcoded samples were combined into a pool, ligated to Illumina adaptors, and sequenced on an Illumina MiSeq as 2 x 150 bp paired-end reads. Concerning the study's data processing: After demultiplexing, reads were aligned with BLAT to a custom library containing all human TRAV, TRAJ, TRBV, TRBD and TRBJ combinations from IMGT. The best BLAT hits were picked using pslCDnaFilter (-maxAligns=1, -ignoreIntrons), and custom Perl scripts were used to calculate clonotype frequencies. TCRdb took the public reads, trimmed them with fastp at Q25, ran MiXCR for clone calling and kept in-frame beta chains. Rows matching on CDR3 protein sequence are summarized as one entry with the most common DNA and genes. It is TCRdb's table, rather than the study itself, that gives the V and J calls and clone size. The sample data list about 5,300 distinct CDR3 sequences, and 20% to 30% of these were observed just once. The biggest ten clones account for roughly 3% of the sample.

This record comes from a study of T cells generated in artificial thymic organoids (TCRdb year 2017). The study in broad terms: The study compared TCR alpha and beta CDR3 repertoires of CD8 single positive T cells derived from in vitro artificial thymic organoids with the repertoires of thymic and peripheral blood naive CD8 T cells. Displayed repertoire sequencing data were described as representative of three independent experiments.

To build artificial thymic organoids, human HSPCs were aggregated with MS5 murine stromal cells transduced with human DLL1, and the aggregates were cultured at an air-liquid interface. Organoids were seeded with FACS-purified CD34+CD3- hematopoietic stem and progenitor cells depleted of residual T cells. The culture medium for the organoids was serum-free RB27, which consists of RPMI 1640 supplemented with B27, FLT3L, IL-7 and ascorbic acid. Before RNA extraction, CD3+TCRalphabeta+CD8 single positive T cells from both organoids and thymus were sorted by FACS. For each sample, the RNeasy Micro kit was used to purify total RNA from approximately 40,000 to 200,000 sorted cells, and RNA quality was checked on an Agilent RNA 6000 Nano chip. Overall results and qualifications from the work: Organoid-derived T cells did not show skewed Valpha or Vbeta usage, which argues against unconventional lineages or clonal expansions being dominant. Physiological TCR clonotype diversity, comparable to that of thymic and blood naive CD8 T cells, was observed in organoid-derived CD8 single positive T cells.

This sequence uses TRBV6-6 and TRBJ2-5, with TRBD2 as a weak D call on 6 bases. This TCR derives from a human donor who gave cord blood stem cells for thymic organoid culture, a cardiac surgery patient who gave postnatal thymus, or a blood donor (not recorded which). The source material was naive CD8+ T cells grown in artificial thymic organoids from cord blood stem and progenitor cells. The cell subset or site label, read with the paper, signifies: CD3+TCRalphabeta+CD8SP T cells; for blood, CD45RO-CCR7+ naive CD8+ T cells. The nucleotides read TGTGCCAGCAGTTACCCGGGACTTGTCAAGGAGACCCAGTACTTC. Its translation is CASSYPGLVKETQYF.